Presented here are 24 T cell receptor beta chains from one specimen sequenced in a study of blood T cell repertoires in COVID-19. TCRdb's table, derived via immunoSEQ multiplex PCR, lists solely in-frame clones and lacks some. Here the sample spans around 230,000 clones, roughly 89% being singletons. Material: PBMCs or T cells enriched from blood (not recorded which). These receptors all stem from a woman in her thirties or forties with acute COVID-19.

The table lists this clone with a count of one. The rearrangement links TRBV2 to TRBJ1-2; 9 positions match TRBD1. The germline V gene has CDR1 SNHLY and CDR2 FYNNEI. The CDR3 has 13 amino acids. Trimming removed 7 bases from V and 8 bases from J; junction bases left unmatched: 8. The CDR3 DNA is TGTGCCAGCAAGTTACAGGGGGCAGAGGGCTACACCTTC. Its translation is CASKLQGAEGYTF.

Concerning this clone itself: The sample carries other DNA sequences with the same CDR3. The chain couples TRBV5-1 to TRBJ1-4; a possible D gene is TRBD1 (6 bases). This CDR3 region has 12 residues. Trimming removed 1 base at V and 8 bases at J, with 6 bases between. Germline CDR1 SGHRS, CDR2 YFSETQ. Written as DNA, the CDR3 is TGCGCCAGCAGCTTGCAGGGGGAAAAACTGTTTTTT. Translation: CASSLQGEKLFF.

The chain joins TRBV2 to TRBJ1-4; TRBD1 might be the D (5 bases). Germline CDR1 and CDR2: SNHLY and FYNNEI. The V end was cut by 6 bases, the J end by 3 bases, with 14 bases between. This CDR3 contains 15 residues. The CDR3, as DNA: TGTGCCAGCAGGTCACAGGAGGGTGCTAATGAAAAACTGTTTTTT. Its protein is CASRSQEGANEKLFF.

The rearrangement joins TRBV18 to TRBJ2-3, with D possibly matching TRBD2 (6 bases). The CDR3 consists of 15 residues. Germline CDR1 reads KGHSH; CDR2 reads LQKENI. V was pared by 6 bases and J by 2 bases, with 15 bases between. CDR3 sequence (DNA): TGTGCCAGCTCGCCGGGACTGAACCCCACAGATACGCAGTATTTT. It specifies CASSPGLNPTDTQYF.

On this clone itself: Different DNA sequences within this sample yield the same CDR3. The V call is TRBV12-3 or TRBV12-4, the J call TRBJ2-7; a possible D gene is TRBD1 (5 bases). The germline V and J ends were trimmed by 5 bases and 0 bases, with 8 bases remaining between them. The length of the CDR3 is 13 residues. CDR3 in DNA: TGTGCCAGCAGTCTTCAGGGCTCCTACGAGCAGTACTTC. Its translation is CASSLQGSYEQYF.

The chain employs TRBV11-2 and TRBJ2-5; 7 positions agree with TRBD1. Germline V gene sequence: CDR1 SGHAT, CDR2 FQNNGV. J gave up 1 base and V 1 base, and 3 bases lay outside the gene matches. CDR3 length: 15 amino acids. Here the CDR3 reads CASSLAGTVQETQYF. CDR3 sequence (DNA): TGTGCCAGCAGCTTAGCGGGGACAGTCCAAGAGACCCAGTACTTC.

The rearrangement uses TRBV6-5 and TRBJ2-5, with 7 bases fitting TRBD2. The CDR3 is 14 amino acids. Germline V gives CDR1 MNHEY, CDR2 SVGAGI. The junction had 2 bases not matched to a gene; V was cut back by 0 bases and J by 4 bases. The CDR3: CASSYSGGGETQYF. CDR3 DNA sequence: TGTGCCAGCAGTTACTCGGGGGGGGGAGAGACCCAGTACTTC.

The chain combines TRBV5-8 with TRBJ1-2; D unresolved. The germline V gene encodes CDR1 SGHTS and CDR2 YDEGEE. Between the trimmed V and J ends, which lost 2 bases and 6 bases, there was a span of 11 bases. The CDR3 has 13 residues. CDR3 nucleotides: TGTGCCAGCAGCTTTCGGGGTACGGATGGCTACACCTTC. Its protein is CASSFRGTDGYTF.

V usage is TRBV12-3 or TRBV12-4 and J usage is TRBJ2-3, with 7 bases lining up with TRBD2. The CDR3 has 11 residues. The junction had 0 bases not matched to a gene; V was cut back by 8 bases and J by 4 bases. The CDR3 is CASGGADTQYF. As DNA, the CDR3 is TGTGCCAGCGGGGGGGCAGATACGCAGTATTTT.

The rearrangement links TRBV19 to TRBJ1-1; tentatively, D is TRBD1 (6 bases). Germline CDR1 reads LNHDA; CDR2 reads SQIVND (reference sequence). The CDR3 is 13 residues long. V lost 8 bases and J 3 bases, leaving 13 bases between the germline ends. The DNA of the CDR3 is TGTGCCAGTGCCGGACAGAGGGACACTGAAGCTTTCTTT. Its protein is CASAGQRDTEAFF.

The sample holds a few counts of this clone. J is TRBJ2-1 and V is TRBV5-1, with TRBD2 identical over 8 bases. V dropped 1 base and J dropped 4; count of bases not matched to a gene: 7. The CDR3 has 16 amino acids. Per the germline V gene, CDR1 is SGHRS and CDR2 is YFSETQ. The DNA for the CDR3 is TGCGCCAGCAGCTTGTCGGGAACTAGCGGTTACAATGAGCAGTTCTTC. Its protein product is CASSLSGTSGYNEQFF.

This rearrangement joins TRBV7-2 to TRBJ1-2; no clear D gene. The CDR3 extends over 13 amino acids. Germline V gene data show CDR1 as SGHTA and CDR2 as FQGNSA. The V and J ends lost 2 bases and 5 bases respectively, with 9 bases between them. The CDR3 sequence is CASSLTQDYGYTF. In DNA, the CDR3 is TGTGCCAGCAGCTTAACCCAGGATTATGGCTACACCTTC.

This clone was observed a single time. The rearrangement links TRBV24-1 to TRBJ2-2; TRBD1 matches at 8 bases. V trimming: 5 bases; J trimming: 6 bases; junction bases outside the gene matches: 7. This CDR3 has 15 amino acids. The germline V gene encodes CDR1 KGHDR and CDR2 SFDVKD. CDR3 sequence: CATSALDREAGELFF. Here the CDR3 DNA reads TGTGCCACCAGTGCCTTGGACAGGGAGGCCGGGGAGCTGTTTTTT.

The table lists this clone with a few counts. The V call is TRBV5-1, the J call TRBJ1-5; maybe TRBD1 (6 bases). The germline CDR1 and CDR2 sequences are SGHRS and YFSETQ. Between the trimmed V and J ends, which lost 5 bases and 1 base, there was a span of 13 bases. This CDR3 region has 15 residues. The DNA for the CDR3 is TGCGCCAGCAGTCTGACAGGTCGGAGCAATCAGCCCCAGCATTTT. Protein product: CASSLTGRSNQPQHF.

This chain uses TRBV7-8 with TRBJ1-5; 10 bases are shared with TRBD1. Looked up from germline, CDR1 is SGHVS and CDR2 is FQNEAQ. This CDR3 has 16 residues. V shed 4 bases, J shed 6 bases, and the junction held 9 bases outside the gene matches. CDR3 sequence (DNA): TGTGCCAGCAGCTCCAACCGGGACAGGGGTGGTCAGCCCCAGCATTTT. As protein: CASSSNRDRGGQPQHF.

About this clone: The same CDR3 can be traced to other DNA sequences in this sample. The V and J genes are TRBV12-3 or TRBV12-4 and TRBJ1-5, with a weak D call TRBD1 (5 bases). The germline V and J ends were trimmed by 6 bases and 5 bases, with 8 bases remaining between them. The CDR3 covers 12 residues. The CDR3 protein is CASSLRDQPQHF. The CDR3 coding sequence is TGTGCCAGCAGCCTCAGGGATCAGCCCCAGCATTTT.

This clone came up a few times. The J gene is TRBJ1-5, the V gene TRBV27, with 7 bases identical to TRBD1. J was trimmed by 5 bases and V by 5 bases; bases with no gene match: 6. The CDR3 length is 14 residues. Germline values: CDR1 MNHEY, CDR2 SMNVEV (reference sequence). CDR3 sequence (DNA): TGTGCCAGCAGTCCCAGGGGGGTAGATCAGCCCCAGCATTTT. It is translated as CASSPRGVDQPQHF.

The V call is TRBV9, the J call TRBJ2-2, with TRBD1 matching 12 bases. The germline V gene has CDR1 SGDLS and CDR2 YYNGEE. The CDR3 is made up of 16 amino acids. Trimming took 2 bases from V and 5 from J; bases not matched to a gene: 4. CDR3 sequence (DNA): TGTGCCAGCAGCGTTCGGGACAGGGGGCTAACCGGGGAGCTGTTTTTT. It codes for CASSVRDRGLTGELFF.

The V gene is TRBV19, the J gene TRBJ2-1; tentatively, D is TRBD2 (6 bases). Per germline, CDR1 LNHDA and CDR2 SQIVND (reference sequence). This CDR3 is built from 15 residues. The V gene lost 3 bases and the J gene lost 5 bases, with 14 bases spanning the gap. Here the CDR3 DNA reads TGTGCCAGTAGTATCAGCCTAGCGCCCAACAATGAGCAGTTCTTC. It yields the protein CASSISLAPNNEQFF. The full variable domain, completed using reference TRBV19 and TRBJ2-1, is DGGITQSPKYLFRKEGQNVTLSCEQNLNHDAMYWYRQDPGQGLRLIYYSQIVNDFQKGDIAEGYSVSREKKESFPLTVTSAQKNPTAFYLCASSISLAPNNEQFFGPGTRLTVL.

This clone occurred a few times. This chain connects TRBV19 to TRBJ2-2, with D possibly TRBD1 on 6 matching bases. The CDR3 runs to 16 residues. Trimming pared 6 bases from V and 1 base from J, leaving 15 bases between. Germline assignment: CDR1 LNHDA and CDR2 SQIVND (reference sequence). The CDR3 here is CASSSRGSLNTGELFF. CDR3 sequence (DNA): TGTGCCAGTAGCTCAAGGGGGTCCTTGAACACCGGGGAGCTGTTTTTT.

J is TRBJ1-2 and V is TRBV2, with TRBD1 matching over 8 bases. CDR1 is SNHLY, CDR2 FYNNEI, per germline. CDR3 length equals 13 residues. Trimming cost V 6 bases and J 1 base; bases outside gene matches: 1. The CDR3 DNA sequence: TGTGCCAGCAGGGACAGGGTTAACTATGGCTACACCTTC. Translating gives CASRDRVNYGYTF.

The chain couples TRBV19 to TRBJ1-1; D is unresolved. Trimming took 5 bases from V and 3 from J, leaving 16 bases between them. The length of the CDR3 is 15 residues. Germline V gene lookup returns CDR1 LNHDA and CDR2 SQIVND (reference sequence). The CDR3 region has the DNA TGTGCCAGTAGTCGCCGTCGGGGTAAGGACACTGAAGCTTTCTTT. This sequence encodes CASSRRRGKDTEAFF. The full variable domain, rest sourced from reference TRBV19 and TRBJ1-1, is DGGITQSPKYLFRKEGQNVTLSCEQNLNHDAMYWYRQDPGQGLRLIYYSQIVNDFQKGDIAEGYSVSREKKESFPLTVTSAQKNPTAFYLCASSRRRGKDTEAFFGQGTRLTVV.

The chain's CDR3 is CASSLVDSADYGYTF. The CDR3 coding sequence is TGTGCCAGCAGCTTAGTCGACAGCGCGGACTATGGCTACACCTTC. This sequence joins TRBV7-2 and TRBJ1-2; D is possibly TRBD1 (5 bases). The length of the CDR3 is 15 residues. The V gene's germline CDR1 is SGHTA and CDR2 FQGNSA. V was cut by 1 base and J by 3 bases, with 12 bases left in between.

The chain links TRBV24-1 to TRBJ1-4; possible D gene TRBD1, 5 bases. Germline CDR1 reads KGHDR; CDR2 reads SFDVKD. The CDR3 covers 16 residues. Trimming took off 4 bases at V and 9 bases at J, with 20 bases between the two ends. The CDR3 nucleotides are TGTGCCACCAGTGACCCGACAGTCGACGGGGGTAAAAAACTGTTTTTT. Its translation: CATSDPTVDGGKKLFF.